This T cell receptor beta chain was sequenced for a study of blood T cell repertoires in COVID-19. The wider study: COVID-19 samples from acute and convalescent phases originated in the United States, Italy and Spain. From T cells, B-cell-depleted T cells, or PBMCs came the material, which was cDNA or gDNA.

Original processing notes: By means of reference gene primer amplification, nucleated cell counts were estimated. Clones were sequenced by immunoSEQ multiplex PCR, and TCRdb holds only the in-frame ones, with some missing. That table supplies the V and J calls and clone size; D and trimming were determined from the DNA. The data show around 160,000 clones, 80% to 90% seen once. The CDR3 length is 18 residues. Trimming removed 1 base from V and 5 bases from J, with 21 bases in between. Germline loops: CDR1 LNHNV, CDR2 YYDKDF (reference sequence). Sequenced input: peripheral blood. The TCR was taken from a man aged 55 to 69 with acute or convalescent COVID-19. The chain combines TRBV15 with TRBJ2-1, with D tentatively TRBD1 (5 bases). The CDR3: CATSRGQGSPRSDNEQFF. The CDR3 DNA sequence: TGTGCCACCAGCAGAGGGCAGGGATCCCCCCGATCTGACAATGAGCAGTTCTTC.